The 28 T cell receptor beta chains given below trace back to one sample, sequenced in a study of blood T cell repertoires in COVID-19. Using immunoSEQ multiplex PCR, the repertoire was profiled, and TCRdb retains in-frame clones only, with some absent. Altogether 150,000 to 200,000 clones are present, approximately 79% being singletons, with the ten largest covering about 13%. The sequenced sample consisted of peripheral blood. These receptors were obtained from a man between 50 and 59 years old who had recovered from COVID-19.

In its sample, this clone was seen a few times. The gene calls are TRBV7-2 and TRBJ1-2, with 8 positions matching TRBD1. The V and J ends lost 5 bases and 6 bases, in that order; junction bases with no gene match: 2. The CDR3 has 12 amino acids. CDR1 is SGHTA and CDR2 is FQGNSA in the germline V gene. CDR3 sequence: CASSLTGDGYTF. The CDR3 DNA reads TGTGCCAGCAGCCTGACAGGGGATGGCTACACCTTC.

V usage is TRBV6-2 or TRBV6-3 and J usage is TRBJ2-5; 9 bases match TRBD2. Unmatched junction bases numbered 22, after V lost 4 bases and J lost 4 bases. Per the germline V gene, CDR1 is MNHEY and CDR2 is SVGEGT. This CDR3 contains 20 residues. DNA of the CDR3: TGTGCCAGCAGTTTTAGTGTCGGCGGGAGGGCCATCGATTCGGGAGAGACCCAGTACTTC. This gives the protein CASSFSVGGRAIDSGETQYF.

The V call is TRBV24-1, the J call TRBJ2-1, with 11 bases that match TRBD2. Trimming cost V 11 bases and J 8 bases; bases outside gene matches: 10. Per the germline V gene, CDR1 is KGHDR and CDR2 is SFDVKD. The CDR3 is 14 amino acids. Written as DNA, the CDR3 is TGTGCCAGTGCTAGCGGGAGGATTTCAGATGAGCAGTTCTTC. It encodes CASASGRISDEQFF.

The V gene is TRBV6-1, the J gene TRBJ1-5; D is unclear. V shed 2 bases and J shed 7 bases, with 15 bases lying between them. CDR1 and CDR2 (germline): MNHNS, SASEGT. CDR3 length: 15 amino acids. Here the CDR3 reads CASSEQSTGWQPQHF. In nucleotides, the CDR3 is TGTGCCAGCAGTGAACAATCTACGGGTTGGCAGCCCCAGCATTTT.

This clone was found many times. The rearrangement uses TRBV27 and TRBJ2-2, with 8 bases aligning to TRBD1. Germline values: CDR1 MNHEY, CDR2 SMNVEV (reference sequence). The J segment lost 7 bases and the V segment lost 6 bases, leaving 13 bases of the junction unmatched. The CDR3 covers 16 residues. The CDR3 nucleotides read TGTGCCAGCAGCCAGAGATGGCAGGGGGCGATCGGGGAGCTGTTTTTT. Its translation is CASSQRWQGAIGELFF.

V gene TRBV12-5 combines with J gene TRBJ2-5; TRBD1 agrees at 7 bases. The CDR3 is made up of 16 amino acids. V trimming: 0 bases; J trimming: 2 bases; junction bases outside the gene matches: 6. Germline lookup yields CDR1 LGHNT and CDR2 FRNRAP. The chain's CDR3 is CASGLVQGVGQETQYF. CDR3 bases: TGTGCTAGTGGTTTGGTTCAGGGGGTGGGTCAAGAGACCCAGTACTTC.

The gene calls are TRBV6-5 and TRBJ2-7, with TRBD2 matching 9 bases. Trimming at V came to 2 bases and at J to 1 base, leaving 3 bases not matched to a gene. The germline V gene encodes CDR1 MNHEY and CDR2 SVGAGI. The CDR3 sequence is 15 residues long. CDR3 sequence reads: CASSYPTSGSYEQYF. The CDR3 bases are TGTGCCAGCAGTTACCCGACTAGCGGTTCCTACGAGCAGTACTTC.

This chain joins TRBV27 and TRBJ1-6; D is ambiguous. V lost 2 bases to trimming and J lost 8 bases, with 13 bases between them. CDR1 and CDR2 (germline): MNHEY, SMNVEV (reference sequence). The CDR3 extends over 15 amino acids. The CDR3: CASSLITRWDSPLHF. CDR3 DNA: TGTGCCAGCAGTTTAATAACCAGGTGGGATTCACCCCTCCACTTT.

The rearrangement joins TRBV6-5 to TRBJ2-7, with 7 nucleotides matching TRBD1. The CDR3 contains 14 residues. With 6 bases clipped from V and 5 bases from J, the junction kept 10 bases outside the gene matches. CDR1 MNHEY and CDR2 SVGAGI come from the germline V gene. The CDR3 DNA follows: TGTGCCAGCAGGAACACAGGGGCTTCGGACGAGCAGTACTTC. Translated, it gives CASRNTGASDEQYF.

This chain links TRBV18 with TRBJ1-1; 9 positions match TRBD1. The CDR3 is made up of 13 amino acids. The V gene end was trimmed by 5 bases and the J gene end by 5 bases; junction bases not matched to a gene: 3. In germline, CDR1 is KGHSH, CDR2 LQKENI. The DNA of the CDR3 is TGTGCCAGCTCAACGACAGGGGGGACTGAAGCTTTCTTT. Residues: CASSTTGGTEAFF. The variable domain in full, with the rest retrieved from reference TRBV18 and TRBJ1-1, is NAGVMQNPRHLVRRRGQEARLRCSPMKGHSHVYWYRQLPEEGLKFMVYLQKENIIDESGMPKERFSAEFPKEGPSILRIQQVVRGDSAAYFCASSTTGGTEAFFGQGTRLTVV.

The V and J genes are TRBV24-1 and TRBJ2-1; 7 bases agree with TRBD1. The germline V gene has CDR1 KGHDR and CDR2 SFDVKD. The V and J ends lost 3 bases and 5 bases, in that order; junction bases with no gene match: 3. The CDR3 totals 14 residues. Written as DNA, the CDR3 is TGTGCCACCAGTGATCCCACAGGGGACAATGAGCAGTTCTTC. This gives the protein CATSDPTGDNEQFF.

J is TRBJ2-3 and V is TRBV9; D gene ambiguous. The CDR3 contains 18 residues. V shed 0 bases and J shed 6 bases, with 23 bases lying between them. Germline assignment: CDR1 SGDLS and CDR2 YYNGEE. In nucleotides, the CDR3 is TGTGCCAGCAGCGTAGCCCGGGTCCTGGGTCCGGATTCTGATACGCAGTATTTT. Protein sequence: CASSVARVLGPDSDTQYF.

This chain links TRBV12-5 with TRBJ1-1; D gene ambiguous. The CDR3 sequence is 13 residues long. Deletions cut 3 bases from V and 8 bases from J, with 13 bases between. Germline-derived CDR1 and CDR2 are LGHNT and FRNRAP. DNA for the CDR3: TGTGCTAGTGGTTTAACTATAACGGGAGAAGCTTTCTTT. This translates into CASGLTITGEAFF.

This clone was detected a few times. CDR3 residues: CASSLTRLDSPLHF. The CDR3 DNA is TGTGCCAGCAGTCTGACAAGGCTGGATTCACCCCTCCACTTT. The chain employs TRBV28 and TRBJ1-6; D remains ambiguous. Germline V gene sequence: CDR1 MDHEN, CDR2 SYDVKM. The CDR3 consists of 14 residues. V lost 5 bases to trimming and J lost 8 bases, with 13 bases between them.

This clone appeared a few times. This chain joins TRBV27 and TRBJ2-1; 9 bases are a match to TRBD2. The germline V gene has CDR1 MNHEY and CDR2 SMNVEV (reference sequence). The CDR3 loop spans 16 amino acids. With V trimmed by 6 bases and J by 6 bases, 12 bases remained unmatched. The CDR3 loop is CASRPNSGRALNEQFF. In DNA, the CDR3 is TGTGCCAGCAGACCCAATAGCGGGAGAGCCCTCAATGAGCAGTTCTTC.

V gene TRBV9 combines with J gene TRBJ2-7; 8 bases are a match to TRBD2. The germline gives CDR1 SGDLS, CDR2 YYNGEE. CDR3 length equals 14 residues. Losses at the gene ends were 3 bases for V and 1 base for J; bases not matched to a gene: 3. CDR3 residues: CASSDSGDSYEQYF. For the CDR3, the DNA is TGTGCCAGCAGCGATAGCGGGGATTCCTACGAGCAGTACTTC.

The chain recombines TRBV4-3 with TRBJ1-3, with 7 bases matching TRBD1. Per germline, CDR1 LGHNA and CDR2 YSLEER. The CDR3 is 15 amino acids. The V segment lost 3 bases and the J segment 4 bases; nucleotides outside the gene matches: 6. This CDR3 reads CASSQEDRAGNTIYF. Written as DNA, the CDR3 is TGCGCCAGCAGCCAGGAAGACAGGGCCGGAAACACCATATATTTT.

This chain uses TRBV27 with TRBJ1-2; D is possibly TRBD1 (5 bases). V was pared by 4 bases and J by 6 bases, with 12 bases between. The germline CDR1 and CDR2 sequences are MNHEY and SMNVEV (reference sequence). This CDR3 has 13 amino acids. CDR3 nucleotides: TGTGCCAGCAGTTCTGATGGGGGGGATGGCTACACCTTC. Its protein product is CASSSDGGDGYTF.

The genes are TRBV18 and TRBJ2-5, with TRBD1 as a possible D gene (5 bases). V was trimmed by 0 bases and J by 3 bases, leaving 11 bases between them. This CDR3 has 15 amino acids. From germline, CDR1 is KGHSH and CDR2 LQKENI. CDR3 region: CASSPPKTQEETQYF. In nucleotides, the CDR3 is TGTGCCAGCTCACCACCGAAGACACAGGAAGAGACCCAGTACTTC. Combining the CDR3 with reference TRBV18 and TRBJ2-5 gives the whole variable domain NAGVMQNPRHLVRRRGQEARLRCSPMKGHSHVYWYRQLPEEGLKFMVYLQKENIIDESGMPKERFSAEFPKEGPSILRIQQVVRGDSAAYFCASSPPKTQEETQYFGPGTRLLVL.

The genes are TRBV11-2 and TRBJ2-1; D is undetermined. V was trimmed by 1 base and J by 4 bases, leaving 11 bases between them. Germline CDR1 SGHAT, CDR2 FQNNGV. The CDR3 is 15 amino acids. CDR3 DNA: TGTGCCAGCAGCTTAGCTGGGTACAGTTACAATGAGCAGTTCTTC. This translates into CASSLAGYSYNEQFF.

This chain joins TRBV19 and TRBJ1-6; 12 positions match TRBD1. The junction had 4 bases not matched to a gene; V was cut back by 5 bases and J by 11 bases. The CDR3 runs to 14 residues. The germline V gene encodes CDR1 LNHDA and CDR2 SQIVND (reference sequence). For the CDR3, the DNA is TGTGCCAGTAGTGGGACAGGGGGCGGTCCACCCCTCCACTTT. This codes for CASSGTGGGPPLHF.

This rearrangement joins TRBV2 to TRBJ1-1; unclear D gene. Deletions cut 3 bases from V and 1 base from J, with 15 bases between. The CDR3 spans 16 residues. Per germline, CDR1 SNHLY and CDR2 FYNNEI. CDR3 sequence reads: CASSDGNLMRNTEAFF. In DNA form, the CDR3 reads TGTGCCAGCAGTGACGGGAATTTGATGAGGAACACTGAAGCTTTCTTT.

The CDR3 DNA reads TGTGCCAGCAGTTTTGAACTAGCGGGAGTCCGGAATGAGCAGTTCTTC. This gives the protein CASSFELAGVRNEQFF. This chain joins TRBV9 and TRBJ2-1, with 11 positions matching TRBD2. Per the germline V gene, CDR1 is SGDLS and CDR2 is YYNGEE. V dropped 5 bases and J dropped 7; count of bases not matched to a gene: 11. The CDR3 contains 16 residues.

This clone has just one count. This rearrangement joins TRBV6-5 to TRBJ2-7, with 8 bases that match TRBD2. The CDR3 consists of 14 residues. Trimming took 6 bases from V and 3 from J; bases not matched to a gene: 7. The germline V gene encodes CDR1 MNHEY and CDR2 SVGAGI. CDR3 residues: CASRRLASLYEQYF. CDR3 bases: TGTGCCAGCAGGCGACTAGCGAGCCTCTACGAGCAGTACTTC.

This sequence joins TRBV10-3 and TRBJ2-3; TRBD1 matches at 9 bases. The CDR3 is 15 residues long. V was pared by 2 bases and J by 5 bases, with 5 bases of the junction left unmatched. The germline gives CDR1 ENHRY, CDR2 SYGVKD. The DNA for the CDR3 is TGTGCCATCAGTGAGGGGACAGGGTACGGAGATACGCAGTATTTT. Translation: CAISEGTGYGDTQYF.

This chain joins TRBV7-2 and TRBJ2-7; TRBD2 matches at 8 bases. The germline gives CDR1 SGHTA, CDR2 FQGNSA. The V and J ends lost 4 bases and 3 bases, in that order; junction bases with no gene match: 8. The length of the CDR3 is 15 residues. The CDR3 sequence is CASSSNGGGLYEQYF. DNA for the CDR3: TGTGCCAGCAGCTCTAACGGGGGGGGGCTCTACGAGCAGTACTTC.

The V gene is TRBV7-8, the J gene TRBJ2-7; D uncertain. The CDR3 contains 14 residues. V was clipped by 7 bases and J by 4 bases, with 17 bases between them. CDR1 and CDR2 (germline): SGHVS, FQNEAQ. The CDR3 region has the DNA TGTGCCAGCAACCCACTCCACTCCGAGTACGAGCAGTACTTC. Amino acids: CASNPLHSEYEQYF.

CDR3 sequence: CASSIALAAYNEQFF. The DNA of the CDR3 is TGTGCCAGTAGTATAGCACTAGCGGCTTACAATGAGCAGTTCTTC. The J gene is TRBJ2-1, the V gene TRBV19; 8 bases are shared with TRBD2. Germline V CDR1 and CDR2: LNHDA, SQIVND (reference sequence). The CDR3 runs 15 residues. Unmatched junction bases numbered 3, after V lost 1 base and J lost 4 bases. The entire variable domain, with the rest obtained from reference TRBV19 and TRBJ2-1, is as follows: DGGITQSPKYLFRKEGQNVTLSCEQNLNHDAMYWYRQDPGQGLRLIYYSQIVNDFQKGDIAEGYSVSREKKESFPLTVTSAQKNPTAFYLCASSIALAAYNEQFFGPGTRLTVL.